This TCR beta chain was sequenced in a study of cytomegalovirus exposure and HLA in healthy donors (dated by TCRdb to 2016 to 2017). At the level of the whole study: An earlier analysis of approximately 640 of the donors reported approximately 270 Gb of sequence data and 100 million to 130 million unique TCR beta sequences from 150 million to 200 million T cells. An early release covering 550 to 650 HLA-typed donors comprised about 300 gigabases of sequencing data and around 80 million unique TCR sequences. Of the approximately 400 genotyped donors, less than 90% were placed in the genetic ancestry cluster associated with self-reported Caucasian donors. The study was designed to test whether signatures of past pathogen exposure could be identified by cataloging public T cell receptors. The study profiled the T cell repertoires of hundreds of subjects by immunosequencing and related them to cytomegalovirus serostatus. Along with the roughly 670-subject first cohort, a separate validation cohort of 120 different subjects was used. To predict cytomegalovirus infection status, the study combined high-throughput TCR immunosequencing, statistical association of individual TCRs with disease status, and machine learning. To study patterns of TCR occurrence, a later analysis re-analyzed previously published TCR beta repertoires from 550 to 800 donors and added high-resolution HLA genotyping. The later analysis used no new phenotypic data to find candidate immune exposures, relying instead on TCR beta sequences and their occurrence across donors. An earlier analysis of nearly 600 of the donors applied high-throughput TCR beta sequencing to assess whether each TCR beta V gene segment acted as functional or pseudogenic. Donor age, sex, ethnicity and CMV serostatus were compiled alongside the repertoire data. A later genetic analysis used genome-wide SNP genotypes for about 55% of the 666 donors, treating that subset as a discovery cohort. All discovery cohort repertoires had been generated using a single sequencing platform. HLA typing covered class I and class II loci at four-digit resolution. Typing coverage differed by locus: A, B, C, DRB1 and DQB1 were typed in roughly 620-640 donors, DQA1 in 522, DPA1 in approximately 600, and DPB1 in 450 to 480. Several DR-DQ haplotypes were handled as single units for association and clustering, since linkage in the cohort was strong. On average, 235,054 unique TCR beta nucleotide sequences were sequenced per donor among some 420 genotyped donors of the cohort, with roughly 18% of those sequences being non-productive.

Study-wide conclusions, independent of this receptor: Because some donors lacked HLA typing at each locus, the association tests relied only on the typed subset. Because counts were too low, more than 15 rarely observed V segments, including chromosome 9 orphons, were excluded from the earlier analysis of 587 of the donors. When HLA alleles, especially DR and DQ, strongly co-occurred, attributing TCR associations to individual alleles was difficult. Compared with the roughly 700-donor mean, donors in an Asian-associated ancestry cluster had fewer N-insertions in productive TCRs, according to a later genetic analysis. A later analysis reported that several top co-occurrence clusters appeared linked to parvovirus B19, influenza, CMV and Epstein-Barr virus. A group of highly shared sequence variants was considered likely to be a technical artifact of the sequencing pipeline. The classifier was reported to diagnose cytomegalovirus status with high specificity and sensitivity in both the original and validation cohorts. The 87-base-pair reads could not distinguish some IMGT-functional V segments, including TRBV6-2 and TRBV6-3, so those segments were excluded. Immune exposure information for the cohort was limited to CMV serostatus. In vitro tests confirmed that three of the cytomegalovirus-associated TCR beta chains recognize cytomegalovirus antigens. The cohort was sequenced for TCR beta chains only, and without alpha or paired-chain data the features that could be detected were limited. A later genetic analysis associated a missense DCLRE1C variant with V-gene and J-gene trimming of TCR beta chains, and an independent cohort replicated the association. Correlated functional status among segregating V segments might reflect linkage disequilibrium, but an unknown experimental factor could not be ruled out. In a later analysis, HLA-associated TCR beta chains showed more clonal expansion and lower generation probabilities than non-associated chains that were equally common. In an earlier analysis of a few hundred of the donors, most TCR beta V segments were observed in productive rearrangements about 90% or about 30% of the time, broadly matching IMGT annotations. The presence/absence analyses assumed that sequencing depth was roughly uniform across donors, and that assumption may not be true. The study gave a list of over 150 TCR beta chains associated with cytomegalovirus. In a later analysis, around 17,000 TCR beta sequences were associated with specific HLA alleles at a false discovery rate of 0.05. A later analysis found that most CMV-associated TCR beta chains appeared HLA-restricted, with HLA associations seemingly driven largely by CMV exposure. Across donors, most TCR sequences were observed very rarely, whereas some public TCRs were present in many individuals. A further reported finding was that TCR beta sequences accurately predicted the HLA-A and HLA-B alleles for most subjects in the first cohort. It was suggested by the authors that the approach could potentially be generalized to other disease states and immunological phenotypes. A later analysis found that TCR association rates varied across HLA loci, with DRB1 alleles showing the most associated TCRs and HLA-C alleles the fewest.

Including the terminal cysteine and phenylalanine, the CDR3 comprises 19 residues. Only the CDR3 region is kept as DNA, spanning 57 bases read in frame from base 1. The germline V gene sets CDR1 to KGHSH and CDR2 to LQKENI. The junction shows trimming of 6 bases on V and 2 bases on J, and the gene matches do not reach 13 bases of it. Libraries were built with the immunoSEQ multiplex PCR assay. For the multiplex PCR, a mixture combining 60 forward primers for TCR Vbeta segments and 13 reverse primers for TCR Jbeta segments was used. The CDR3 region of rearranged TCR beta genes was amplified from genomic DNA with a multiplex PCR assay. The Illumina HiSeq System was used to sequence the amplified TCR beta libraries as 87-base-pair reads. The authors' analysis ran thus. A later analysis tallied around 80 million unique TCR beta chains across the 660 or so repertoires, and some 10 million of those chains were shared by two or more donors. Raw reads were error-corrected and collapsed into unique sequences with a nearest-neighbor algorithm that merged closely related sequences to remove PCR and sequencing errors. Alignment of CDR3 sequences to IMGT reference sequences was used to assign V, D and J gene segments. For a sequence to be retained, a match of at least six nucleotides to both a V gene segment and a J gene segment was required. A rearrangement counted as productive if the CDR3 had no stop codons and remained in frame with V and J, and every other rearrangement counted as non-productive. CDR3 was defined by IMGT convention, running from the second conserved V-encoded cysteine to the conserved J-encoded phenylalanine. The earlier analysis of more than 450 of the donors excluded sequences that lacked an unambiguous match to a single V gene segment. In an earlier analysis of a few hundred of the donors, V segments were called functional above 56.7% productive rearrangements and were called segregating when the between-donor standard deviation exceeded 5%. A statistical classification framework was built for diagnosing cytomegalovirus status from the catalog of TCR beta chain sequences. A later analysis assigned V and J genes by comparing TCR nucleotide sequences with IMGT/GENE-DB human TR gene sequences. Using the TCRdist pipeline, a later analysis assigned CDR3 sequences along with most-parsimonious VDJ recombination scenarios. In a later analysis, each TCR beta chain was defined by its CDR3 amino acid sequence together with its V-gene family, and reads lacking a unique V-gene family were excluded. As a way to deal with suspected cross-contamination and a sequencing artifact, a later analysis dropped 500 to 700 nucleotide sequences that were highly shared and had low generation probability. In a later analysis, a clonal expansion index for each public chain was calculated from normalized within-repertoire ranks of inferred template counts. A later analysis computed generation probabilities with a VDJ recombination model fitted to out-of-frame rearrangements, and checked the results against IGoR. Hypergeometric tests were used in a later analysis to score TCR-TCR, TCR-HLA and TCR-CMV co-occurrence, with a repertoire-size bias correction applied to the TCR pairs. A later analysis estimated false discovery rates by permuting HLA or CMV assignments 20 times. In a later analysis, co-occurring TCRs were grouped using DBSCAN, with TCRdist sequence similarity added in when clustering inside HLA-allele-positive subsets. For co-occurrence clustering, repertoires with fewer than 30,000 or more than 120,000 public chains were excluded, along with 4 to 6 repertoires with anomalous nucleotide sharing. TCRdb obtained this table from immuneACCESS and retained in-frame rearrangements with V and J assigned. These tables miss some clones; where compared with another copy, unresolved V genes account for less than half of the shortfall, and the remainder is unexplained. D and trimming were read from the DNA, whereas the V and J calls and clone size are those reported in that table. The sample contains 150,000 to 200,000 clones, 80% of them found a single time. The ten largest clones take up 13% to 15% of the sample.

In total, 600 or so healthy bone marrow donors made up the cohort. At the time of sampling, every cohort member was nominally healthy, though immune exposures that went unrecorded were likely present. The donor was CMV seronegative and belonged to the group of roughly 330 seronegative cohort members. A peripheral blood sample was provided by each donor, and peripheral blood mononuclear cells were used for TCR beta sequencing. Genomic DNA extraction from the blood cell samples was performed with the Qiagen DNeasy Blood Extraction Kit. This clone was counted once. The target of this receptor is not known. No qualities accompany the bases; no much larger clone lies one base away.

This receptor chain uses TRBV18 and TRBJ2-1; 13 bases in between match TRBD2. Sequenced: PBMCs. The receptor comes from a woman aged 40 to 49 in good health and CMV-seronegative. The nucleotides read TGTGCCAGCTCGCCCGGGACTAGCGGGAAAGTTAACACCTACAATGAGCAGTTCTTC. It codes for CASSPGTSGKVNTYNEQFF. The CDR3, completed at both ends by the reference TRBV18 and TRBJ2-1 genes, gives the full variable domain NAGVMQNPRHLVRRRGQEARLRCSPMKGHSHVYWYRQLPEEGLKFMVYLQKENIIDESGMPKERFSAEFPKEGPSILRIQQVVRGDSAAYFCASSPGTSGKVNTYNEQFFGPGTRLTVL.